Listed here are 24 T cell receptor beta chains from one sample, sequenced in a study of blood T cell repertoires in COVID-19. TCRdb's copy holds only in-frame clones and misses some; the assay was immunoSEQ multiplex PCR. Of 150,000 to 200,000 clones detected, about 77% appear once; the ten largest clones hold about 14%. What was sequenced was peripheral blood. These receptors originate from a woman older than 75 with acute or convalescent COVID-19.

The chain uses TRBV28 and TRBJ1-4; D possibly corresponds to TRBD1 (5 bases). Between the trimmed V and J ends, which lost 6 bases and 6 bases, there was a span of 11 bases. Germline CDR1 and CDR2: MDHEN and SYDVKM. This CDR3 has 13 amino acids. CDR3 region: CASRGGGDEKLFF. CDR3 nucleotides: TGTGCCAGCAGAGGCGGGGGGGATGAAAAACTGTTTTTT.

CDR3 nucleotides: TGTGCCAGCAGCCTGGGACTAGCGGGAGCCCAGTTCTTC. This encodes CASSLGLAGAQFF. V gene TRBV3-1 (or the pseudogene TRBV3-2) combines with J gene TRBJ2-1; TRBD2 agrees at 14 bases. Germline CDR1 LGHDT, CDR2 YNNKEL (reference sequence). The CDR3 sequence is 13 residues long. V dropped 4 bases and J dropped 13; count of bases not matched to a gene: 3.

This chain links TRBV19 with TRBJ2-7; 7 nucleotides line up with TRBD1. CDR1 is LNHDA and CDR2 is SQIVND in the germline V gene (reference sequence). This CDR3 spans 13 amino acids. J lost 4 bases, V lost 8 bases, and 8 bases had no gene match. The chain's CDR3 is CASGGQSFYEQYF. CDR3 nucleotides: TGTGCCAGTGGGGGACAGAGCTTTTACGAGCAGTACTTC.

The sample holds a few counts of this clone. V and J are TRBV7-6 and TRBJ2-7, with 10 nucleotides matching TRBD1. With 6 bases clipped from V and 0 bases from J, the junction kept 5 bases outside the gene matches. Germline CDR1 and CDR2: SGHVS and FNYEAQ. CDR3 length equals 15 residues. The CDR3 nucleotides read TGTGCCAGCAGTACCGGGACAGGGGTCTCCTACGAGCAGTACTTC. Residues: CASSTGTGVSYEQYF.

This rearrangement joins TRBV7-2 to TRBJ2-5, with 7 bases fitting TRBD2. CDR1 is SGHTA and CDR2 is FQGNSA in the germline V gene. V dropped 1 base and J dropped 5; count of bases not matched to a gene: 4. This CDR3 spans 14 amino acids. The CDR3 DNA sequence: TGTGCCAGCAGCTTAGTATACGGGGGGGAGACCCAGTACTTC. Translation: CASSLVYGGETQYF.

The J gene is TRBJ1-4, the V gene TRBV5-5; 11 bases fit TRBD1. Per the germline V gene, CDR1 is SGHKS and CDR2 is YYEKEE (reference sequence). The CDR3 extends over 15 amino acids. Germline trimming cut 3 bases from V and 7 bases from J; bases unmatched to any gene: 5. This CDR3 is CASSSSGTGGEKLFF. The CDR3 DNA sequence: TGTGCCAGCAGCTCTTCCGGGACAGGGGGTGAAAAACTGTTTTTT.

The CDR3 loop reads CASSSTGDGYGYTF. As DNA, the CDR3 is TGTGCCAGCAGTTCGACAGGTGACGGCTATGGCTACACCTTC. The chain recombines TRBV28 with TRBJ1-2; maybe TRBD1 (6 bases). The V and J ends lost 4 bases and 4 bases respectively, with 13 bases between them. Germline lookup yields CDR1 MDHEN and CDR2 SYDVKM. The CDR3 runs 14 residues.

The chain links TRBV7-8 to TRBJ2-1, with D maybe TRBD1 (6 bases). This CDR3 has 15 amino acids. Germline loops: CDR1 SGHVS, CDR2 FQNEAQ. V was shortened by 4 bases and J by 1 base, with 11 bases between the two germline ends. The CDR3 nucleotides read TGTGCCAGCAGCTCCAGAGGGGGTTCCTACAATGAGCAGTTCTTC. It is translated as CASSSRGGSYNEQFF. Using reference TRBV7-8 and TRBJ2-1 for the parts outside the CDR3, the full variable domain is GAGVSQSPRYKVAKRGQDVALRCDPISGHVSLFWYQQALGQGPEFLTYFQNEAQLDKSGLPSDRFFAERPEGSVSTLKIQRTQQEDSAVYLCASSSRGGSYNEQFFGPGTRLTVL.

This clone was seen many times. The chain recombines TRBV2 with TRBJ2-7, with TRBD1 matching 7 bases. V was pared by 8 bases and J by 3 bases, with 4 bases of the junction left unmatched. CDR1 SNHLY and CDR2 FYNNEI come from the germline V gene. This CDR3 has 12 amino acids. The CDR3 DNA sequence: TGTGCCAGCTGCCGGGACAGCTACGAGCAGTACTTC. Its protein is CASCRDSYEQYF.

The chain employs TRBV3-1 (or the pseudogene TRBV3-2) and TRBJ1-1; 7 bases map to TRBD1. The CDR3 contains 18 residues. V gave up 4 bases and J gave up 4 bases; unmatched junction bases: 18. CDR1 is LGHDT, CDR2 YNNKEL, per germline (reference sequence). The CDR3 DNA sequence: TGTGCCAGCAGCCTGCGACCGAACAGGGGTCTTATTAGCACTGAAGCTTTCTTT. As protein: CASSLRPNRGLISTEAFF.

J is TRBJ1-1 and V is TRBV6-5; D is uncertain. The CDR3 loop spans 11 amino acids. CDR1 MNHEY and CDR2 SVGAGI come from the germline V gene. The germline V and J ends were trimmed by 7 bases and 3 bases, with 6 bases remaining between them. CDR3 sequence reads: CASKRYTEAFF. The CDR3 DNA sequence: TGTGCCAGCAAACGGTACACTGAAGCTTTCTTT.

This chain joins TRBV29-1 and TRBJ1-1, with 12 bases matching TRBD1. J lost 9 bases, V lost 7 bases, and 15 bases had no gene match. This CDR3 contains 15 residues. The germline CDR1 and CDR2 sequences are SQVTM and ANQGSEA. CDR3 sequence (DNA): TGCAGCGCTCCGGGACAGGGGGCAGTTCGGGAGAAAGCTTTCTTT. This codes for CSAPGQGAVREKAFF.

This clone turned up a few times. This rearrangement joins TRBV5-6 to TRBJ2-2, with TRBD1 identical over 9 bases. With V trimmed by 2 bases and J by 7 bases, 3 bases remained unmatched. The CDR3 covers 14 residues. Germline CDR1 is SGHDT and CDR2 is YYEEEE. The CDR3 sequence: CASSFGTGIGELFF. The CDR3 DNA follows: TGTGCCAGCAGCTTTGGGACAGGGATCGGGGAGCTGTTTTTT.

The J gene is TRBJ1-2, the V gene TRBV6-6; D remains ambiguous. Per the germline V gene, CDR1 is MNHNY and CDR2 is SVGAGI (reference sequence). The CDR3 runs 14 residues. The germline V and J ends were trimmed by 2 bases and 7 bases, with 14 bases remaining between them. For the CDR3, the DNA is TGTGCCAGCAGTTACCCCAGGTTGGGCTTTGGCTACACCTTC. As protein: CASSYPRLGFGYTF.

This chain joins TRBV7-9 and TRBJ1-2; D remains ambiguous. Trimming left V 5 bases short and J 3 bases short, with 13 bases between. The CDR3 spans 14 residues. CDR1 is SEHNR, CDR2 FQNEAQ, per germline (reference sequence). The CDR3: CASSPPGQDYGYTF. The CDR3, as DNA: TGTGCCAGCAGCCCGCCCGGCCAGGACTATGGCTACACCTTC.

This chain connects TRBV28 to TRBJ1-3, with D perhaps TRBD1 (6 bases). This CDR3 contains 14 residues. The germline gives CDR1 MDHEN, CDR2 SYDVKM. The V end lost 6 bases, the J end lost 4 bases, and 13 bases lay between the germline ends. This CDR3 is CASRLTGTGNTIYF. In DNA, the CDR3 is TGTGCCAGCAGGTTAACAGGGACGGGAAACACCATATATTTT.

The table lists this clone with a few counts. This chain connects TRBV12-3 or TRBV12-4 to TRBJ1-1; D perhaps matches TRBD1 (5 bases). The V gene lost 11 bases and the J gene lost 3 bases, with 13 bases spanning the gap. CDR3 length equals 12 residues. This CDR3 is CAVSRGYTEAFF. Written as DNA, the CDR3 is TGTGCCGTAAGCCGGGGGTACACTGAAGCTTTCTTT.

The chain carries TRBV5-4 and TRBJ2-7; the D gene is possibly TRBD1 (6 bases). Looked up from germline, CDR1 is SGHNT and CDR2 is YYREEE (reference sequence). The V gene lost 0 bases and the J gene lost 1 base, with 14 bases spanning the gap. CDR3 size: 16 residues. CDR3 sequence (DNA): TGTGCCAGCAGCTTGGGGAACAGGGCCATATCCTACGAGCAGTACTTC. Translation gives CASSLGNRAISYEQYF.

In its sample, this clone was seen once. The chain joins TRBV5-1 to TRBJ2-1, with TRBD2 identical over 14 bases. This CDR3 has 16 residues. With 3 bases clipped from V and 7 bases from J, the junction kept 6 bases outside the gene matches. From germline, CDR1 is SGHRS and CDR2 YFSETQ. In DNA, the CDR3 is TGCGCCAGCAGCTCCGGGGGACTAGCGGGGGTTAATGAGCAGTTCTTC. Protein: CASSSGGLAGVNEQFF.

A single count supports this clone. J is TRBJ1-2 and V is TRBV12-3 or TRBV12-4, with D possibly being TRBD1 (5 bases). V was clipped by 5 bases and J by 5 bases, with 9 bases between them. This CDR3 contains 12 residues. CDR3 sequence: CASSPQEYGYTF. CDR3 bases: TGTGCCAGCAGTCCACAGGAGTATGGCTACACCTTC.

In DNA, the CDR3 is TGCGCCAGCAGGGACAGGCGTTACTCTGGAAACACCATATATTTT. Amino acids: CASRDRRYSGNTIYF. The chain joins TRBV10-2 to TRBJ1-3; 7 bases line up with TRBD1. CDR3 length: 15 amino acids. CDR1 WSHSY and CDR2 SAAADI come from the germline V gene. With V trimmed by 6 bases and J by 0 bases, 5 bases remained unmatched.

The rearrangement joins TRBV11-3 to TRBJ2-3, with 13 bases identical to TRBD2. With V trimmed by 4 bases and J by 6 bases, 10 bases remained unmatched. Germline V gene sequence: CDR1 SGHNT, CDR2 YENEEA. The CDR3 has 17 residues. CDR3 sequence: CASSYSTTSGGPDTQYF. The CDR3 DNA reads TGTGCCAGCAGCTATTCAACGACTAGCGGGGGGCCGGATACGCAGTATTTT.

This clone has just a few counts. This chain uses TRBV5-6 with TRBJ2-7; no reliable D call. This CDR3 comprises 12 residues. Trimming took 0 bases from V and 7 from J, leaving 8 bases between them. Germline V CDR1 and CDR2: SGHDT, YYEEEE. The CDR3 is CASSLAGREQYF. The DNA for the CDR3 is TGTGCCAGCAGCTTGGCTGGGCGTGAGCAGTACTTC.

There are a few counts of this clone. The CDR3, as DNA: TGTGCCAGCAAGGACAGGGGACTTTCCTACGAGCAGTACTTC. Translating gives CASKDRGLSYEQYF. This sequence joins TRBV2 and TRBJ2-7; 9 nucleotides align to TRBD1. Germline V gene lookup returns CDR1 SNHLY and CDR2 FYNNEI. CDR3 length: 14 amino acids. The J segment lost 1 base and the V segment lost 7 bases, leaving 5 bases of the junction unmatched.